The rows below give T cell receptor beta chains drawn from one sample of a study of T cells expressing NK-cell markers. TCRdb processed the 5' RACE reads again and assigns one entry to each CDR3 protein, with no DNA. The sample totals about 260,000 distinct CDR3 sequences; its top ten clones hold around 0.4%. Specimen: blood T cells: a sorted CD56 or NKG2C T cell subset, CD4+ or CD8+ T cells, or bulk PBMC T cells (not recorded which). These receptors came from a man younger than 35 in good health. Both conserved end residues are part of each CDR3. Fields, in order: J gene, V gene, CDR3 protein.

TRBJ2-1 | TRBV5-1 | CASNSGRVGEQFF
TRBJ2-1 | TRBV28 | CASSQEGTYNEQFF
TRBJ1-4 | TRBV25-1 | CASRDTSTNEKLFF
TRBJ2-2 | TRBV14 | CASSRVKGATGELFF
TRBJ2-2 | TRBV12-3/TRBV12-4 | CASAWEVGELFF
TRBJ1-2 | TRBV20-1 | CSARALDGYTF
TRBJ2-3 | TRBV19 | CASSIVGGAGPLPDTQYF
TRBJ2-7 | TRBV28 | CASSSPGQGAPYEQYF
TRBJ2-1 | TRBV5-1 | CASSFMPQNNEQFF
TRBJ2-3 | TRBV12-3/TRBV12-4 | CASSSGTSGRTQYF
TRBJ2-3 | TRBV24-1 | CATRDTLLTDTQYF
TRBJ2-7 | TRBV6-2/TRBV6-3 | CASSYGNQLQNSYEQYF
TRBJ2-1 | TRBV5-1 | CASSQGLTNEQFF
TRBJ2-1 | TRBV11-2 | CASSHGQGSYNEQFF
TRBJ2-3 | TRBV29-1 | CSVDGSSTDTQYF
TRBJ2-1 | TRBV29-1 | CSARTSRDPNEQFF
TRBJ2-2 | TRBV18 | CASSPQGPPNTGELFF
TRBJ1-1 | TRBV12-3/TRBV12-4 | CASSLTGGDEAFF
TRBJ1-5 | TRBV12-3/TRBV12-4 | CASRRDRVNQPQHF
TRBJ2-1 | TRBV7-7 | CASSSSGTSGRNEQFF
TRBJ1-1 | TRBV20-1 | CSAPDQVPEAFF
TRBJ1-2 | TRBV29-1 | CSVSPDSTNYGYTF
TRBJ2-5 | TRBV19 | CASSPRTETQYF
TRBJ1-2 | TRBV12-3/TRBV12-4 | CASSDLLDRDYGYTF
TRBJ1-5 | TRBV18 | CASSPWDKSSNQPQHF
TRBJ2-7 | TRBV6-1 | CASSDSGPYEQYF
TRBJ2-5 | TRBV18 | CASSRDHVQAGETQYF
TRBJ2-3 | TRBV24-1 | CATSREQGNVIGDTQYF
TRBJ1-1 | TRBV11-2 | CASSLDPWGSEAFF
TRBJ2-6 | TRBV5-5 | CASSGRLRNSGANVLTF
TRBJ2-1 | TRBV12-3/TRBV12-4 | CASSFHLGGSPNEQFF
TRBJ1-4 | TRBV4-3 | CASSRQTPGLREKLFF
TRBJ2-1 | TRBV18 | CASSPGQHGEQFF